This T cell receptor (beta chain) is drawn from a study of blood T cell repertoires in COVID-19 (TCRdb year 2020). For the wider study: Samples covering the acute and convalescent phases of COVID-19 were provided by collaborators in the United States, Italy and Spain. The material from the prospective study consisted of cDNA or gDNA derived from T cells, B-cell-depleted T cells, or PBMCs. The dataset comprised deeply sampled blood TCRbeta repertoires from subjects exposed to, actively infected with, or recovered from COVID-19. The repertoires were released in a freely available public database intended as a resource for research on the immune response to SARS-CoV-2. Samples were obtained from the ongoing ImmuneRACE study (first 160 participants) and from 1,254 subjects provided by 6 global collaborators. The sample metadata nearly always contained a de-identified subject ID, COVID-19 status, age in years and sex. Where available, HLA class I and class II types were taken from metadata supplied by the sample provider and were not determined by assay-based typing. What the authors observed across the whole study: The quantity of clinical and demographic metadata differed by source and by participant and was supplied without curation.

V lost 7 bases and J lost 4 bases, and the count of bases not matched to a germline gene is 10. Reading the germline V gene gives CDR1 SGHAT and CDR2 FQNNGV. The CDR3 measures 14 amino acids from cysteine to phenylalanine. The entry retains the CDR3 DNA only, 42 bases that are in frame from base 1. The immunoSEQ Assay, a bias-controlled multiplex PCR, was used to amplify TCRbeta CDR3 regions from genomic DNA. From the authors' description of their analysis: Within the assay, amplification of reference gene primers was used to estimate how many nucleated cells each sample contained. Sequence reads were collapsed and filtered to measure the absolute abundance of every unique TCRbeta CDR3 rearrangement. Productive Simpson clonality was computed per sample as the square root of Simpson's diversity index over productive rearrangements. In its TCRdb copy, this immuneACCESS table keeps in-frame sequences only and misses some clones. Where compared with another copy, unresolved V genes explain less than half of these, and the others have no known cause. V, J and clone size derive from that table, while D and trimming were established from the DNA sequence. Counted in this sample were around 100,000 clones; 75% to 90% of them appeared once. Roughly 7.9% of the sample lies in the top ten.

Each collaborating institution followed its own protocols to collect whole blood in K2EDTA tubes. For TCRbeta analysis, collaborators shipped samples as frozen whole blood, isolated PBMCs, or DNA extracted from either of those sample types. As to this clone: Its antigen specificity is not known. No base quality values were provided; no much bigger clone lies one nucleotide off.

The TCR originated in a man aged 65 to 79 with acute or convalescent COVID-19. This receptor chain uses TRBV11-2 and TRBJ2-7, with 7 central nucleotides matching TRBD1. Sequencing was done on a sample of peripheral blood. The DNA sequence is given as TGTGCCAGCACCTCATCCTCGACAGGGTACGAGCAGTACTTC. Translated, this gives CASTSSSTGYEQYF.